Each of the 21 T cell receptor beta chains below was sequenced from the same sample in a study of vaccination effects on CD4 cells after COVID-19. Libraries were prepared by immunoSEQ multiplex PCR; TCRdb keeps only in-frame clonotypes and omits some of them. Here the sample spans around 36,000 clones, roughly 70% being singletons. After expansion with viral peptide pools in the ViraFEST assay, antigen-specific CD4+ T cells were sequenced. Upon completion of about eleven days in culture, CD4+ T cells were isolated. Having tested negative for nucleocapsid antibodies, the vaccine recipients showed no prior SARS-CoV-2 infection. The antigens for these receptors are not known. The material sequenced was CD4+ T cells from PBMCs cultured with SARS-CoV-2 spike peptides, taken before COVID-19 vaccination. These receptors were obtained from a human donor who received a COVID-19 vaccine.

This clone has only one observation. This sequence joins TRBV30 and TRBJ2-7; TRBD2 is a possible D gene (7 bases). V dropped 4 bases and J dropped 2 bases, with 12 bases sitting between them. From germline, CDR1 is GTSNPN and CDR2 SVGIG (reference sequence). The CDR3 is 13 residues long. As DNA, the CDR3 is TGTGCCTGGAAACAGGGAGGGACCTACGAGCAGTACTTC. Protein: CAWKQGGTYEQYF.

This clone was observed a few times. The chain recombines TRBV7-9 with TRBJ2-1, with 8 nucleotides matching TRBD1. The CDR3 is 15 amino acids. Germline V gene sequence: CDR1 SEHNR, CDR2 FQNEAQ (reference sequence). With 2 bases clipped from V and 9 bases from J, the junction kept 9 bases outside the gene matches. CDR3 region: CASSLSQGARSEQFF. CDR3 DNA: TGTGCCAGCAGCTTAAGCCAGGGGGCGCGAAGTGAGCAGTTCTTC.

This rearrangement joins TRBV3-1 (or the pseudogene TRBV3-2) to TRBJ1-1, with a weak D call TRBD1 (6 bases). The CDR3 loop spans 16 amino acids. Trimming removed 3 bases at V and 8 bases at J, with 22 bases between. Germline lookup yields CDR1 LGHDT and CDR2 YNNKEL (reference sequence). CDR3 sequence (DNA): TGTGCCAGCAGCCAGAAAGGGGGGGGCAGGACTAGCGAAGCTTTCTTT. Its translation: CASSQKGGGRTSEAFF.

This rearrangement joins TRBV19 to TRBJ1-1; D gene uncertain. V shed 1 base and J shed 6 bases, with 21 bases lying between them. This CDR3 contains 17 residues. In germline, CDR1 is LNHDA, CDR2 SQIVND (reference sequence). As DNA, the CDR3 is TGTGCCAGTAGTATAGCTACAGAGGTTGTAACAGTGCCTGAAGCTTTCTTT. As protein: CASSIATEVVTVPEAFF.

By sample fraction, this clone is medium-sized. The J gene is TRBJ1-5, the V gene TRBV6-5; 8 nucleotides match TRBD1. Germline-derived CDR1 and CDR2 are MNHEY and SVGAGI. The CDR3 totals 15 residues. The junction had 8 bases not matched to a gene; V was cut back by 6 bases and J by 4 bases. CDR3 in amino acids: CASRWDRRSNQPQHF. In nucleotides, the CDR3 is TGTGCCAGCAGATGGGACAGGCGGAGTAATCAGCCCCAGCATTTT.

The V and J genes are TRBV28 and TRBJ1-3; D is undetermined. V was clipped by 3 bases and J by 0 bases, with 9 bases between them. Looked up from germline, CDR1 is MDHEN and CDR2 is SYDVKM. This CDR3 is built from 15 residues. CDR3 amino acids: CASSLAGHSGNTIYF. The CDR3 DNA sequence: TGTGCCAGCAGTTTGGCAGGCCACTCTGGAAACACCATATATTTT.

This clone has only a few counts. The rearrangement links TRBV7-9 to TRBJ2-7; the D is unclear. Between the trimmed V and J ends, which lost 0 bases and 5 bases, there was a span of 17 bases. In germline, CDR1 is SEHNR, CDR2 FQNEAQ (reference sequence). The CDR3 contains 16 residues. CDR3 nucleotides: TGTGCCAGCAGCTTAGCGGGTATGGTACTCCGGGACGAGCAGTACTTC. Protein: CASSLAGMVLRDEQYF.

Relative to its sample, this clone is medium-sized. In DNA, the CDR3 is TGCAGCGTTGTGCTGGGAAGCTATGGCTACACCTTC. Protein: CSVVLGSYGYTF. J is TRBJ1-2 and V is TRBV29-1; D gene uncertain. Germline CDR1 SQVTM, CDR2 ANQGSEA. The V gene lost 4 bases and the J gene lost 4 bases, with 10 bases spanning the gap. This CDR3 spans 12 amino acids.

CDR3 sequence reads: CASSGAGGTTQYF. The DNA for the CDR3 is TGTGCCAGCAGTGGGGCGGGGGGCACTACGCAGTATTTT. The chain carries TRBV2 and TRBJ2-3, with 8 bases that match TRBD2. V was clipped by 4 bases and J by 8 bases; unmatched bases: 5. The CDR3 runs 13 residues. CDR1 SNHLY and CDR2 FYNNEI come from the germline V gene.

A few counts support this clone. The V and J genes are TRBV12-3 or TRBV12-4 and TRBJ1-2, with D uncertain. There are 11 residues in the CDR3. The V end lost 7 bases, the J end lost 4 bases, and 7 bases lay between the germline ends. CDR3 amino acids: CASTGPYGYTF. The CDR3 region has the DNA TGTGCCAGCACCGGCCCCTATGGCTACACCTTC.

CDR3 DNA: TGTGCCAGCAGTTTTCCCTGGGACAGCTTAGCCTACGAGCAGTACTTC. Protein product: CASSFPWDSLAYEQYF. The J gene is TRBJ2-7, the V gene TRBV28; 7 nucleotides align to TRBD1. The CDR3 consists of 16 residues. With 3 bases clipped from V and 2 bases from J, the junction kept 10 bases outside the gene matches. The V gene's germline CDR1 is MDHEN and CDR2 SYDVKM.

Only a few counts were recorded for this clone. The gene calls are TRBV3-1 (or the pseudogene TRBV3-2) and TRBJ1-1; D is uncertain. The V gene lost 2 bases and the J gene lost 5 bases, with 6 bases spanning the gap. This CDR3 spans 12 amino acids. CDR1 and CDR2 from the germline V gene are LGHDT and YNNKEL (reference sequence). The CDR3 nucleotides read TGTGCCAGCAGCCAAACAGTGACTGAAGCTTTCTTT. It yields the protein CASSQTVTEAFF.

The count of this clone is one. V and J are TRBV28 and TRBJ1-3; 7 positions agree with TRBD1. Trimming removed 5 bases from V and 4 bases from J; junction bases left unmatched: 8. Germline assignment: CDR1 MDHEN and CDR2 SYDVKM. The CDR3 loop spans 15 amino acids. This CDR3 reads CASSRRTGVGNTIYF. In DNA, the CDR3 is TGTGCCAGCAGTCGTCGAACAGGGGTAGGAAACACCATATATTTT.

This sequence joins TRBV28 and TRBJ1-2; no reliable D call. Trimming shortened V by 2 bases and J by 8 bases, and 9 bases separated the two germline ends. The CDR3 runs 12 residues. Germline V gene lookup returns CDR1 MDHEN and CDR2 SYDVKM. The CDR3 sequence: CASSLGQRGYTF. As DNA, the CDR3 is TGTGCCAGCAGTTTAGGGCAGCGAGGCTACACCTTC.

DNA of the CDR3: TGTGCCAGCAGTGGGACTAGCGGGGGCACAGATACGCAGTATTTT. This sequence encodes CASSGTSGGTDTQYF. The V and J genes are TRBV6-4 and TRBJ2-3; 12 bases are a match to TRBD2. The J segment lost 1 base and the V segment lost 4 bases, leaving 0 bases of the junction unmatched. Germline V gene data show CDR1 as MRHNA and CDR2 as SNTAGT. The CDR3 totals 15 residues.

In its sample, this clone was seen a few times. The V gene is TRBV30, the J gene TRBJ2-1, with 9 nucleotides matching TRBD1. This CDR3 is built from 13 residues. The J segment lost 8 bases and the V segment lost 2 bases, leaving 4 bases of the junction unmatched. The germline V gene encodes CDR1 GTSNPN and CDR2 SVGIG (reference sequence). The CDR3: CAWSLDRGDEQFF. The CDR3 nucleotides read TGTGCCTGGAGTCTAGACAGGGGGGATGAGCAGTTCTTC.

Here the CDR3 reads CASSLQPRGSGNEQFF. The CDR3 coding sequence is TGTGCCAGCAGCTTACAGCCTCGAGGGAGTGGGAATGAGCAGTTCTTC. This chain links TRBV7-2 with TRBJ2-1; possible D gene TRBD2, 5 bases. From germline, CDR1 is SGHTA and CDR2 FQGNSA. This CDR3 is 16 amino acids long. V lost 2 bases, J lost 7 bases, and 18 bases lay in between.

The chain links TRBV30 to TRBJ1-6; D perhaps matches TRBD1 (5 bases). The ends were cut back, 5 bases at V and 5 bases at J, with 16 bases in the middle. Germline V gene lookup returns CDR1 GTSNPN and CDR2 SVGIG (reference sequence). The CDR3 spans 15 residues. The CDR3 loop is CAWDGRGSDNSPLHF. CDR3 in DNA: TGTGCCTGGGACGGGCGGGGGTCCGATAATTCACCCCTCCACTTT.

The chain joins TRBV7-2 to TRBJ2-5; 12 bases align to TRBD2. In germline, CDR1 is SGHTA, CDR2 FQGNSA. V lost 5 bases and J lost 7; bases outside the gene matches: 14. The CDR3 loop spans 17 amino acids. In DNA form, the CDR3 reads TGTGCCAGCAGCCCAGCCCCCCTGACTAGCGGGGGAGGGACCCAGTACTTC. Translating it yields CASSPAPLTSGGGTQYF.

This rearrangement joins TRBV19 to TRBJ2-2; D gene unclear. CDR1 is LNHDA and CDR2 is SQIVND in the germline V gene (reference sequence). V lost 1 base and J 3 bases, leaving 6 bases between the germline ends. The CDR3 loop spans 14 amino acids. The CDR3 region has the DNA TGTGCCAGTAGTATAGCGGTTTACACCGGGGAGCTGTTTTTT. Amino acid sequence: CASSIAVYTGELFF.

The chain uses TRBV5-1 and TRBJ2-7; 7 bases agree with TRBD1. V lost 0 bases to trimming and J lost 6 bases; unmatched junction nucleotides: 9. In germline, CDR1 is SGHRS, CDR2 YFSETQ. The CDR3 runs 15 residues. Written as DNA, the CDR3 is TGCGCCAGCAGCTTGGGAGGGGGCACGTCCGGCGAGCAGTACTTC. This gives the protein CASSLGGGTSGEQYF. Full variable domain (missing parts from reference TRBV5-1 and TRBJ2-7): KAGVTQTPRYLIKTRGQQVTLSCSPISGHRSVSWYQQTPGQGLQFLFEYFSETQRNKGNFPGRFSGRQFSNSRSEMNVSTLELGDSALYLCASSLGGGTSGEQYFGPGTRLTVT.